This TCR beta chain stems from a study of blood T cell repertoires in COVID-19. Study information: The cDNA or gDNA used as material had been derived from T cells, B-cell-depleted T cells, or PBMCs.

J was trimmed by 0 bases and V by 4 bases; bases with no gene match: 10. The CDR3 length is 16 residues. Per germline, CDR1 SGDLS and CDR2 YYNGEE. Authors' analysis steps: It was from reference gene primer amplification that nucleated cell counts were estimated. Assay used: immunoSEQ multiplex PCR; TCRdb lists only in-frame clones, some missing. V and J calls and clone size are given by that table; D and trimming were obtained from the DNA. The data contain 150,000 to 200,000 clones, around 87% of them seen just once; the ten biggest clones take up 2% to 2.5%. The age range of participants was about 18 to 95 years, with residence in about two dozen US areas. Participant-reported clinical history was the basis for cohort assignment.

The specimen was PBMCs or T cells enriched from blood (not recorded which). The J gene is TRBJ2-7, the V gene TRBV9, with 7 bases identical to TRBD1. The clonotype was recovered from a woman aged 25 to 39 who had recovered from COVID-19. CDR3: CASSSRGQVGSYEQYF. As DNA, the CDR3 is TGTGCCAGCAGCTCCCGAGGACAGGTTGGCTCCTACGAGCAGTACTTC.